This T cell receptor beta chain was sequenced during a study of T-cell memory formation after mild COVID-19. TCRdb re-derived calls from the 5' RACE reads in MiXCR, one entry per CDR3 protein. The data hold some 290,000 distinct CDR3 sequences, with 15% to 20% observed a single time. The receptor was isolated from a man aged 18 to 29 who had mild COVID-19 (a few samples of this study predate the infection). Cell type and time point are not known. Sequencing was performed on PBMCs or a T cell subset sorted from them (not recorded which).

The CDR3 sequence is CATSEFRGGYTDTQYF. The CDR3 bases are TGTGCCACCAGTGAATTCCGGGGGGGCTACACAGATACGCAGTATTTT. The chain joins TRBV24-1 to TRBJ2-3, with 8 bases identical to TRBD2. CDR3 length: 16 amino acids. V gave up 4 bases and J gave up 2 bases; unmatched junction bases: 7. Germline CDR1 and CDR2: KGHDR and SFDVKD.